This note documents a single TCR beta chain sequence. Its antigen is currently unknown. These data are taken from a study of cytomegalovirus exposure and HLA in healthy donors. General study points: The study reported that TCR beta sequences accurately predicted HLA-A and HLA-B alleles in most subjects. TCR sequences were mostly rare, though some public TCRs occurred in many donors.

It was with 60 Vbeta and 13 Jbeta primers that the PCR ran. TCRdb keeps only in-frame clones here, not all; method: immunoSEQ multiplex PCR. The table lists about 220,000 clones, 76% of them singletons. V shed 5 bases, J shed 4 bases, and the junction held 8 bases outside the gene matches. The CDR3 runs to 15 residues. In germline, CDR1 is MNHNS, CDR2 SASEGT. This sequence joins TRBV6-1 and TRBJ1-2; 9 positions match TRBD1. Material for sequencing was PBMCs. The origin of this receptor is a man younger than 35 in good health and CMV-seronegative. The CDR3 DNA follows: TGTGCCAGCAGTCTCCGGGACAGGGTCATCTATGGCTACACCTTC. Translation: CASSLRDRVIYGYTF.